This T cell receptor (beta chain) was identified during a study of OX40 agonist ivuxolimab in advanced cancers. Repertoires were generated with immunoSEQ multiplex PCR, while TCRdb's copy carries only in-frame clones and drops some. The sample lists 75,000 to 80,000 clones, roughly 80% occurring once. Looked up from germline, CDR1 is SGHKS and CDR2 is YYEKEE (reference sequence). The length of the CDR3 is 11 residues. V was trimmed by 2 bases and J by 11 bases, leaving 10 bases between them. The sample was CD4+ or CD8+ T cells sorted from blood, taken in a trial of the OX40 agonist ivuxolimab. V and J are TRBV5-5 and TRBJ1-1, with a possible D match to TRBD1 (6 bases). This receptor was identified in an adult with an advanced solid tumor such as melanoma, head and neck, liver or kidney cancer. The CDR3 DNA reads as TGTGCCAGCAGCTTAAACAGGGTGGCTTTCTTT. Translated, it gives CASSLNRVAFF.